The 20 T cell receptor beta chains presented below share a single source sample, sequenced in a study of cytomegalovirus exposure and HLA in healthy donors. The PCR contained 60 Vbeta and 13 Jbeta primers. Sequencing was performed with immunoSEQ multiplex PCR; in TCRdb, only in-frame clones are kept and a portion is missing. Among approximately 71,000 clones listed, approximately 79% were seen once. The sample consisted of PBMCs. The receptors derive from a woman aged 40 to 55 in good health and CMV-seropositive.

Points on this clone: The same CDR3 arises from other DNA sequences in this sample as well. V usage is TRBV9 and J usage is TRBJ2-1; 8 nucleotides agree with TRBD2. In germline, CDR1 is SGDLS, CDR2 YYNGEE. V was clipped by 0 bases and J by 6 bases; unmatched bases: 5. The CDR3 extends over 15 amino acids. The CDR3 reads CASSVEGLGSNEQFF. The CDR3 nucleotides read TGTGCCAGCAGCGTAGAGGGACTAGGATCCAATGAGCAGTTCTTC.

This clone has only one observation. The CDR3 protein is CALNRGNQPQHF. DNA of the CDR3: TGTGCCCTTAACAGGGGTAATCAGCCCCAGCATTTT. The V call is TRBV30, the J call TRBJ1-5; 7 bases match TRBD1. The CDR3 runs to 12 residues. V lost 8 bases and J lost 4; bases outside the gene matches: 5. Germline values: CDR1 GTSNPN, CDR2 SVGIG (reference sequence).

The chain recombines TRBV19 with TRBJ1-5, with a tentative D call TRBD1 (5 bases). The CDR3 contains 13 residues. The germline V gene has CDR1 LNHDA and CDR2 SQIVND (reference sequence). Trimming took off 6 bases at V and 5 bases at J, with 11 bases between the two ends. The CDR3 sequence is CASRRRGDQPQHF. The DNA of the CDR3 is TGTGCCAGTAGACGAAGGGGTGATCAGCCCCAGCATTTT.

This clone was observed a few times. This same CDR3 is encoded by further DNA sequences in the sample. The chain links TRBV5-1 to TRBJ2-7; 11 nucleotides align to TRBD2. In germline, CDR1 is SGHRS, CDR2 YFSETQ. Germline trimming cut 2 bases from V and 4 bases from J; bases unmatched to any gene: 2. This CDR3 is 14 amino acids long. CDR3 protein: CASSFRLAGYEQYF. CDR3 coding DNA: TGCGCCAGCAGCTTTCGACTAGCGGGGTACGAGCAGTACTTC. Filled out from reference TRBV5-1 and TRBJ2-7, the complete variable domain reads KAGVTQTPRYLIKTRGQQVTLSCSPISGHRSVSWYQQTPGQGLQFLFEYFSETQRNKGNFPGRFSGRQFSNSRSEMNVSTLELGDSALYLCASSFRLAGYEQYFGPGTRLTVT.

The chain uses TRBV15 and TRBJ1-1; no clear D. V lost 1 base and J lost 0, with 9 bases in between. The CDR3 totals 15 residues. Germline V gene sequence: CDR1 LNHNV, CDR2 YYDKDF (reference sequence). DNA for the CDR3: TGTGCCACCAGCAGAGTAGACTTCATGAACACTGAAGCTTTCTTT. Its protein is CATSRVDFMNTEAFF.

The chain uses TRBV6-1 and TRBJ1-4; D not resolved. In germline, CDR1 is MNHNS, CDR2 SASEGT. The CDR3 is 17 amino acids. V shed 3 bases and J shed 2 bases, with 16 bases lying between them. CDR3 in amino acids: CASSDPMVRATNEKLFF. The CDR3 nucleotides are TGTGCCAGCAGTGACCCCATGGTGAGGGCCACTAATGAAAAACTGTTTTTT.

The V call is TRBV7-6, the J call TRBJ2-5; TRBD1 matches 9 bases. The CDR3 runs to 15 residues. The junction had 3 bases not matched to a gene; V was cut back by 3 bases and J by 1 base. CDR1 is SGHVS, CDR2 FNYEAQ, per germline. DNA of the CDR3: TGTGCCAGCAGCTTGGGACAGGGCTTCCAAGAGACCCAGTACTTC. Translated: CASSLGQGFQETQYF. Complete variable domain (other parts from reference TRBV7-6 and TRBJ2-5): GAGVSQSPRYKVTKRGQDVALRCDPISGHVSLYWYRQALGQGPEFLTYFNYEAQQDKSGLPNDRFSAERPEGSISTLTIQRTEQRDSAMYRCASSLGQGFQETQYFGPGTRLLVL.

CDR3 amino acids: CSVLGGSGANVLTF. The CDR3 nucleotides are TGCAGCGTGTTAGGGGGCTCTGGGGCCAACGTCCTGACTTTC. This chain connects TRBV29-1 to TRBJ2-6, with a tentative D call TRBD1 (6 bases). CDR1 SQVTM and CDR2 ANQGSEA come from the germline V gene. With 6 bases removed from V and 0 bases from J, the gap between germline ends came to 9 bases. This CDR3 is built from 14 residues.

This clone is a singleton in its sample. This chain links TRBV29-1 with TRBJ1-1; possibly TRBD1 for D (6 bases). Trimming stripped 6 bases from V and 2 bases from J, with 19 bases between. Looked up from germline, CDR1 is SQVTM and CDR2 is ANQGSEA. This CDR3 region has 15 residues. The CDR3 region has the DNA TGCAGCGTCGAGTCCCTAGACAGGATTAACACTGAAGCTTTCTTT. The encoded protein is CSVESLDRINTEAFF.

The V call is TRBV5-1, the J call TRBJ2-3; 9 nucleotides line up with TRBD2. The germline CDR1 and CDR2 sequences are SGHRS and YFSETQ. The CDR3 runs 15 residues. Unmatched junction bases numbered 5, after V lost 4 bases and J lost 2 bases. In nucleotides, the CDR3 is TGCGCCAGCAGCGTGAAGCGGGGGGCCACAGATACGCAGTATTTT. It translates to CASSVKRGATDTQYF.

The rearrangement uses TRBV11-2 and TRBJ2-6; D remains unclear. This CDR3 spans 15 amino acids. CDR1 SGHAT and CDR2 FQNNGV come from the germline V gene. V was pared by 0 bases and J by 3 bases, with 6 bases between. The DNA for the CDR3 is TGTGCCAGCAGCTTAGATAGTGTTGGGGCCAACGTCCTGACTTTC. Its protein is CASSLDSVGANVLTF.

The rearrangement joins TRBV18 to TRBJ2-1; D unresolved. Trimming removed 2 bases at V and 8 bases at J, with 13 bases between. Germline CDR1 is KGHSH and CDR2 is LQKENI. CDR3 size: 14 residues. The chain's CDR3 is CASSPSIVGDEQFF. In DNA, the CDR3 is TGTGCCAGCTCACCAAGTATAGTGGGCGATGAGCAGTTCTTC.

The CDR3 DNA sequence: TGTGCCAGCAGTGAACCGGCAAGGGGGAAAGGTCAGCCCCAGCATTTT. Protein product: CASSEPARGKGQPQHF. The rearrangement joins TRBV6-1 to TRBJ1-5; D perhaps matches TRBD1 (6 bases). Trimming took off 2 bases at V and 6 bases at J, with 17 bases between the two ends. The germline CDR1 and CDR2 sequences are MNHNS and SASEGT. CDR3 length: 16 residues.

This clone counts as medium-sized. The chain combines TRBV6-4 with TRBJ2-6, with 9 bases matching TRBD1. The CDR3 length is 14 residues. J gave up 15 bases and V 6 bases, and 12 bases lay outside the gene matches. Germline assignment: CDR1 MRHNA and CDR2 SNTAGT. CDR3 loop: CASSPTGGPWGLTF. DNA of the CDR3: TGTGCCAGCAGCCCTACAGGGGGCCCCTGGGGCCTGACTTTC.

A few counts support this clone. This chain uses TRBV5-1 with TRBJ2-7; TRBD1 aligns across 8 bases. CDR3 length equals 15 residues. Germline assignment: CDR1 SGHRS and CDR2 YFSETQ. Trimming removed 0 bases from V and 7 bases from J; junction bases left unmatched: 9. CDR3 nucleotide sequence: TGCGCCAGCAGCTTGGTGATGACAGGGGAACAGGAGCAGTACTTC. This codes for CASSLVMTGEQEQYF.

J is TRBJ1-2 and V is TRBV2, with 8 bases that match TRBD1. V shed 10 bases, J shed 11 bases, and the junction held 9 bases outside the gene matches. Germline V lookup: CDR1 SNHLY, CDR2 FYNNEI. The CDR3 has 11 residues. CDR3 sequence: CATTGQGDYTF. CDR3 coding DNA: TGTGCCACCACAGGACAGGGTGATTACACCTTC.

V is TRBV5-1 and J is TRBJ2-3; no reliable D call. V lost 0 bases, J lost 4 bases, and 6 bases lay in between. Germline loops: CDR1 SGHRS, CDR2 YFSETQ. The CDR3 contains 13 residues. The CDR3 protein is CASSLGTADTQYF. CDR3 in DNA: TGCGCCAGCAGCTTGGGTACGGCAGATACGCAGTATTTT.

The chain employs TRBV5-1 and TRBJ2-5; TRBD1 matches 8 bases. Germline V gene data show CDR1 as SGHRS and CDR2 as YFSETQ. The CDR3 sequence is 13 residues long. The V and J ends lost 3 bases and 4 bases, in that order; junction bases with no gene match: 2. In nucleotides, the CDR3 is TGCGCCAGCAGCTGGACAGGGTTAGAGACCCAGTACTTC. Encoded protein: CASSWTGLETQYF.

This clone was seen only once. The chain uses TRBV6-1 and TRBJ2-1; 11 bases line up with TRBD2. CDR1 and CDR2 from the germline V gene are MNHNS and SASEGT. Trimming at V came to 8 bases and at J to 8 bases, leaving 11 bases not matched to a gene. CDR3 length equals 15 residues. CDR3 sequence reads: CASLRNGLAGYEQFF. The CDR3 nucleotides read TGTGCCAGCCTTAGAAACGGACTAGCGGGTTATGAGCAGTTCTTC.

There are a few counts of this clone. The chain uses TRBV11-3 and TRBJ1-6; no clear D gene. Trimming cost V 6 bases and J 7 bases, with 16 bases left between them. Germline CDR1 SGHNT, CDR2 YENEEA. The CDR3 contains 15 residues. The CDR3 loop is CASSTPSRRNSPLHF. CDR3 DNA sequence: TGTGCCAGCAGTACACCATCAAGGAGGAATTCACCCCTCCACTTT.